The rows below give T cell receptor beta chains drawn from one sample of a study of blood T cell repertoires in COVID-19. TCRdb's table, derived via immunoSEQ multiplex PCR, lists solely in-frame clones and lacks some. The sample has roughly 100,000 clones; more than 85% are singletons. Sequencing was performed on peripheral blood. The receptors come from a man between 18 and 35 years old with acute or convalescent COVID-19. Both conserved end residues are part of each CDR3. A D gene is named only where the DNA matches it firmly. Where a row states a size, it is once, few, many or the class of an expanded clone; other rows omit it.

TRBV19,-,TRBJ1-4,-,CASTIVSGANEKLFF,TGTGCCTCGACTATCGTTTCCGGGGCTAATGAAAAACTGTTTTTT
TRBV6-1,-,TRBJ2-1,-,CASSDQLEQFF,TGTGCCAGCAGTGATCAGTTGGAGCAGTTCTTC
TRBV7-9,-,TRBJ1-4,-,CASSQGRANEKLFF,TGTGCCAGCAGCCAGGGCAGGGCGAATGAAAAACTGTTTTTT
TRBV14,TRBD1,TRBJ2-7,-,CASSPGTGVYEQYF,TGTGCCAGCAGCCCAGGGACAGGGGTCTACGAGCAGTACTTC
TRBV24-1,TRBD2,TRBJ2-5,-,CATSDPRGSQETQYF,TGTGCCACCAGTGATCCCCGCGGGAGTCAAGAGACCCAGTACTTC
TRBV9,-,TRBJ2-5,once,CASSVVNSGETQYF,TGTGCCAGCAGCGTAGTAAATAGCGGAGAGACCCAGTACTTC
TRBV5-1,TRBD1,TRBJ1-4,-,CASSFGQGIEKLFF,TGCGCCAGCAGCTTCGGACAGGGGATAGAAAAACTGTTTTTT
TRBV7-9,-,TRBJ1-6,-,CASSPGSSFNSPLHF,TGTGCCAGCAGCCCAGGGTCCAGCTTTAATTCACCCCTCCACTTT
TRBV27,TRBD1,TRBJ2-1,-,CASSFGTEQGSSYNEQFF,TGTGCCAGCAGTTTTGGAACCGAACAGGGGAGCTCCTACAATGAGCAGTTCTTC
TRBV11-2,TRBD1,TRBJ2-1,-,CASSRLQGNNEQFF,TGTGCCAGCAGTCGCCTACAGGGGAACAATGAGCAGTTCTTC
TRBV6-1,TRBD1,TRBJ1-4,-,CASSGDPGQGNEKLFF,TGTGCCAGCAGTGGTGACCCGGGACAGGGGAATGAAAAACTGTTTTTT
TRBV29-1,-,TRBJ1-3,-,CSVESPDQGSGNTIYF,TGCAGCGTTGAATCCCCCGATCAGGGCAGTGGAAACACCATATATTTT
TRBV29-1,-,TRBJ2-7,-,CSVIPRAGLSYEQYF,TGCAGCGTGATACCACGGGCGGGTCTGTCCTACGAGCAGTACTTC
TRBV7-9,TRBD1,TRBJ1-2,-,CASSPEGTAKPHDYGYTF,TGTGCCAGCAGCCCGGAGGGGACAGCGAAGCCCCATGACTATGGCTACACCTTC
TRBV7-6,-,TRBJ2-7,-,CASSLLIAPSYEQYF,TGTGCCAGCAGCTTACTGATAGCGCCATCCTACGAGCAGTACTTC
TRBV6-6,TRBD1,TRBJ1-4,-,CASRGTDGIGEKLFF,TGTGCCAGCAGAGGGACAGATGGGATTGGCGAAAAACTGTTTTTT